Following are 25 T cell receptor beta chains from one sample sequenced in a study of CD8 T cells in Susac syndrome. The authors reverse transcribed about 0.5 to 1 ug RNA with random hexamers. Using its own MiXCR run on the immunoSEQ multiplex PCR reads, TCRdb lists one record per CDR3 protein. The top ten hold about 0.12% of the sample, which has some 100,000 distinct CDR3 sequences, around 93% seen once. The sample taken for sequencing was CD8+ T cells from PBMCs. These receptors were taken from a human donor in good health.

The chain recombines TRBV7-8 with TRBJ2-2; D gene ambiguous. Germline lookup yields CDR1 SGHVS and CDR2 FQNEAQ. Trimming took 0 bases from V and 5 from J, leaving 7 bases between them. The CDR3 loop spans 14 amino acids. The CDR3 reads CASSLAVGTGELFF. DNA for the CDR3: TGTGCCAGCAGCTTAGCTGTCGGGACCGGGGAGCTGTTTTTT.

This chain joins TRBV27 and TRBJ2-1; weak D call: TRBD2 (6 bases). This CDR3 has 17 residues. Looked up from germline, CDR1 is MNHEY and CDR2 is SMNVEV (reference sequence). The V end lost 3 bases, the J end lost 4 bases, and 19 bases lay between the germline ends. The CDR3 protein is CASSFLGPGTDYNEQFF. DNA for the CDR3: TGTGCCAGCAGTTTTCTGGGGCCGGGGACTGATTACAATGAGCAGTTCTTC.

The V call is TRBV6-2 or TRBV6-3, the J call TRBJ2-1; TRBD1 matches 9 bases. Germline CDR1 MNHEY, CDR2 SVGEGT. The CDR3 is 16 amino acids. V lost 6 bases to trimming and J lost 8 bases; unmatched junction nucleotides: 14. The chain's CDR3 is CASSRHSGTGRYEQFF. As DNA, the CDR3 is TGTGCCAGCAGCCGACATTCCGGGACAGGGCGTTATGAGCAGTTCTTC.

This clonotype was found a few times. This rearrangement joins TRBV4-1 to TRBJ2-1, with D possibly TRBD1 on 6 matching bases. V gave up 1 base and J gave up 8 bases, with 12 bases separating them. Germline CDR1 reads MGHRA; CDR2 reads YSYEKL. The CDR3 length is 14 residues. The CDR3 loop reads CASSQVQGSDEQFF. Written as DNA, the CDR3 is TGCGCCAGCAGCCAAGTGCAGGGGTCCGATGAGCAGTTCTTC.

This rearrangement joins TRBV12-1 to TRBJ1-2. TRBV12-1 is an annotated pseudogene. The CDR3 length is 13 residues. CDR3 residues: CASSAIPTAGYTF. CDR3 sequence (DNA): TGTGCCAGCAGCGCAATCCCAACAGCCGGCTACACCTTC.

The V call is TRBV6-6, the J call TRBJ1-3; 11 positions agree with TRBD1. Trimming at V came to 2 bases and at J to 10 bases, leaving 7 bases not matched to a gene. CDR3 size: 15 residues. Germline V gene sequence: CDR1 MNHNY, CDR2 SVGAGI (reference sequence). The CDR3, as DNA: TGTGCCAGCAGTTACCTGGGACAGGGGGACTCGACCATATATTTT. Its protein is CASSYLGQGDSTIYF.

The V call is TRBV5-4, the J call TRBJ1-1, with 9 bases that match TRBD1. V lost 4 bases to trimming and J lost 5 bases; unmatched junction nucleotides: 9. Germline-derived CDR1 and CDR2 are SGHNT and YYREEE (reference sequence). The CDR3 is made up of 15 amino acids. CDR3 amino acids: CASSATGGLGTEAFF. The CDR3 bases are TGTGCCAGCAGCGCAACAGGGGGCTTGGGTACTGAAGCTTTCTTT.

The genes are TRBV4-3 and TRBJ2-1, with a tentative D call TRBD1 (5 bases). V lost 0 bases and J lost 2, with 8 bases in between. Germline loops: CDR1 LGHNA, CDR2 YSLEER. The CDR3 runs to 15 residues. CDR3 bases: TGCGCCAGCAGCCAAGACGACAGAACCTACAATGAGCAGTTCTTC. This gives the protein CASSQDDRTYNEQFF.

The rearrangement joins TRBV12-3 or TRBV12-4 to TRBJ1-2, with unresolved D. The CDR3 runs to 14 residues. Trimming stripped 3 bases from V and 7 bases from J, with 15 bases between. The CDR3 is CASSLAGTLSGYTF. CDR3 in DNA: TGTGCCAGCAGTTTGGCCGGAACCCTGAGTGGCTACACCTTC.

J is TRBJ2-3 and V is TRBV4-2; 7 nucleotides line up with TRBD2. The J segment lost 5 bases and the V segment lost 6 bases, leaving 2 bases of the junction unmatched. The CDR3 is 12 residues long. Germline V gene data show CDR1 as LGHNA and CDR2 as YNFKEQ. The CDR3 DNA follows: TGTGCCAGCAGAATAGCGGGAGATACGCAGTATTTT. Protein sequence: CASRIAGDTQYF.

The rearrangement joins TRBV7-6 to TRBJ1-1; D remains unclear. Trimming removed 3 bases from V and 6 bases from J, with 5 bases in between. The germline V gene has CDR1 SGHVS and CDR2 FNYEAQ. The CDR3 extends over 11 amino acids. The CDR3 DNA sequence: TGTGCCAGCAGCTTCGGGGCTGAAGCTTTCTTT. Translating it yields CASSFGAEAFF.

The chain recombines TRBV14 with TRBJ2-3; weak D call: TRBD1 (5 bases). V was trimmed by 1 base and J by 6 bases, leaving 20 bases between them. The CDR3 consists of 17 residues. Germline CDR1 SGHDN, CDR2 FVKESK. Here the CDR3 DNA reads TGTGCCAGCAGCCAAGGCGACAGAGACAGATTAGTGGATACGCAGTATTTT. This encodes CASSQGDRDRLVDTQYF. The whole variable domain, filled in from reference TRBV14 and TRBJ2-3, reads EAGVTQFPSHSVIEKGQTVTLRCDPISGHDNLYWYRRVMGKEIKFLLHFVKESKQDESGMPNNRFLAERTGGTYSTLKVQPAELEDSGVYFCASSQGDRDRLVDTQYFGPGTRLTVL.

The table lists this clonotype with a count of one. The genes are TRBV7-6 and TRBJ2-1; unclear D gene. CDR1 and CDR2 (germline): SGHVS, FNYEAQ. V gave up 5 bases and J gave up 15 bases, with 23 bases separating them. This CDR3 region has 14 residues. CDR3 region: CASSQSHPVHHPFF. CDR3 nucleotide sequence: TGTGCCAGCAGCCAATCTCATCCGGTCCACCATCCGTTCTTC. The variable domain in full, completed from reference TRBV7-6 and TRBJ2-1, reads GAGVSQSPRYKVTKRGQDVALRCDPISGHVSLYWYRQALGQGPEFLTYFNYEAQQDKSGLPNDRFSAERPEGSISTLTIQRTEQRDSAMYRCASSQSHPVHHPFFGPGTRLTVL.

The V gene is TRBV2, the J gene TRBJ1-4; no definite D call. Germline V gene lookup returns CDR1 SNHLY and CDR2 FYNNEI. The CDR3 is 14 amino acids. The V gene lost 1 base and the J gene lost 12 bases, with 15 bases spanning the gap. The CDR3, as DNA: TGTGCCAGCAGTGAAGAGGCCATCGCTTGGGAACTGTTTTTT. This gives the protein CASSEEAIAWELFF.

CDR3 region: CASSVASEGYEQYF. CDR3 bases: TGTGCCAGCAGCGTAGCTTCAGAGGGATACGAGCAGTACTTC. This rearrangement joins TRBV9 to TRBJ2-7; maybe TRBD2 (5 bases). CDR1 SGDLS and CDR2 YYNGEE come from the germline V gene. The CDR3 contains 14 residues. The V gene lost 0 bases and the J gene lost 4 bases, with 11 bases spanning the gap.

The genes are TRBV4-1 and TRBJ2-5; D unresolved. The CDR3 is 16 amino acids. V gave up 1 base and J gave up 2 bases, with 14 bases separating them. From germline, CDR1 is MGHRA and CDR2 YSYEKL. The CDR3 here is CASSQAQNAVQETQYF. The CDR3 nucleotides read TGCGCCAGCAGCCAAGCACAGAACGCGGTACAAGAGACCCAGTACTTC.

V and J are TRBV19 and TRBJ2-7; D may be TRBD1 (6 bases). This CDR3 is built from 14 residues. Germline V CDR1 and CDR2: LNHDA, SQIVND (reference sequence). V was trimmed by 6 bases and J by 1 base, leaving 13 bases between them. CDR3 region: CASSRDINSYEQYF. CDR3 nucleotide sequence: TGTGCCAGTAGCCGGGACATCAATTCCTACGAGCAGTACTTC.

V is TRBV4-1 and J is TRBJ1-1; D is ambiguous. There are 14 residues in the CDR3. The V gene's germline CDR1 is MGHRA and CDR2 YSYEKL. V lost 6 bases, J lost 0 bases, and 11 bases lay in between. The CDR3 nucleotides are TGCGCCAGCAGGCCAAGCGGGTTGAACACTGAAGCTTTCTTT. As protein: CASRPSGLNTEAFF.

This clonotype has just one count. The rearrangement joins TRBV2 to TRBJ1-3, with a possible D match to TRBD1 (6 bases). V was trimmed by 3 bases and J by 5 bases, leaving 8 bases between them. Germline loops: CDR1 SNHLY, CDR2 FYNNEI. The CDR3 loop spans 13 amino acids. The CDR3 loop reads CASSDTGRNTIYF. CDR3 in DNA: TGTGCCAGCAGTGACACAGGGAGAAACACCATATATTTT.

V gene TRBV9 combines with J gene TRBJ2-7, with 12 nucleotides matching TRBD1. V shed 4 bases and J 0 bases; nucleotides not matched to a gene: 5. This CDR3 contains 16 residues. The germline V gene has CDR1 SGDLS and CDR2 YYNGEE. The CDR3 DNA follows: TGTGCCAGCAGCACAGGGACAGGGGGCGGCTCCTACGAGCAGTACTTC. Translation gives CASSTGTGGGSYEQYF.

This clonotype was observed a single time. The chain uses TRBV3-1 and TRBJ2-7; D unresolved. V lost 6 bases and J 2 bases, leaving 5 bases between the germline ends. The germline V gene has CDR1 LGHDT and CDR2 YNNKEL (reference sequence). The CDR3 spans 11 residues. The chain's CDR3 is CASSDTYEQYF. For the CDR3, the DNA is TGTGCCAGCAGTGATACCTACGAGCAGTACTTC.

The rearrangement uses TRBV5-1 and TRBJ2-5; 10 bases map to TRBD2. With 0 bases clipped from V and 3 bases from J, the junction kept 5 bases outside the gene matches. Germline CDR1 reads SGHRS; CDR2 reads YFSETQ. This CDR3 spans 16 amino acids. The CDR3 nucleotides are TGCGCCAGCAGCTTGGAAGGGCTAGCGGGAGAAGAGACCCAGTACTTC. Its translation is CASSLEGLAGEETQYF.

V is TRBV20-1 and J is TRBJ1-2, with a possible D match to TRBD1 (5 bases). This CDR3 has 14 amino acids. CDR1 and CDR2 (germline): DFQATT, SNEGSKA (reference sequence). V lost 3 bases, J lost 5 bases, and 16 bases lay in between. The CDR3 loop reads CSASQGGGNYGYTF. The CDR3 region has the DNA TGCAGTGCTAGCCAGGGCGGGGGGAATTATGGCTACACCTTC.

The V gene is TRBV9, the J gene TRBJ2-3; D uncertain. This CDR3 is 14 amino acids long. The germline V gene has CDR1 SGDLS and CDR2 YYNGEE. V was clipped by 2 bases and J by 1 base, with 8 bases between them. CDR3 region: CASSVYVRTDTQYF. The DNA for the CDR3 is TGTGCCAGCAGCGTTTACGTACGCACAGATACGCAGTATTTT.

V and J are TRBV5-1 and TRBJ2-2; D is perhaps TRBD1 (5 bases). Germline values: CDR1 SGHRS, CDR2 YFSETQ. The CDR3 runs 15 residues. V was cut by 1 base and J by 2 bases, with 9 bases left in between. Here the CDR3 reads CASSLWTTNTGELFF. The CDR3 bases are TGCGCCAGCAGCTTGTGGACAACAAACACCGGGGAGCTGTTTTTT.